Below, one T cell receptor beta chain is given with its context. Produced via immunoSEQ multiplex PCR; TCRdb's table is partial and in-frame only. The sample holds about 200,000 clones; around 84% are singletons and the top ten take approximately 10%. This entry comes from a study of blood T cell repertoires in COVID-19. This CDR3 is built from 16 residues. The trim removed 4 bases at V and 4 bases at J, leaving 11 bases unmatched. The germline CDR1 and CDR2 sequences are SGHNT and YYREEE (reference sequence). The TCR comes from a man in his forties or fifties with active or convalescent COVID-19. V is TRBV5-4 and J is TRBJ1-3; 7 bases match TRBD1. Sequencing was done on a sample of peripheral blood. This CDR3 reads CASSPGQALGGNTIYF. The CDR3 DNA sequence: TGTGCCAGCAGCCCCGGACAGGCCTTGGGCGGAAACACCATATATTTT.